Each of the 4 T cell receptor beta chains below was sequenced from the same sample in a study of CD8 T cells in ankylosing spondylitis. One entry per CDR3 protein results from TCRdb running MiXCR on the 5' RACE reads. In the table there are more than 300,000 distinct CDR3 sequences, 8% of which are singletons. Overall study results and limits: Ankylosing spondylitis blood appeared to carry a characteristic TCR beta motif of eight or nine highly homologous variants.

Their antigens remain unidentified. Sequencing was performed on blood, either unsorted or a sorted T cell fraction (not recorded which). These receptors were taken from a male donor with ankylosing spondylitis.

The gene calls are TRBV12-3 or TRBV12-4 and TRBJ1-5, with D unclear. CDR3 length: 15 residues. Trimming removed 1 base at V and 5 bases at J, with 12 bases between. The CDR3, as DNA: TGTGCCAGCAGTTTAGGACAATCGGGTGATCAGCCCCAGCATTTT. It yields the protein CASSLGQSGDQPQHF.

This clonotype occurred many times. This sequence joins TRBV4-3 and TRBJ2-2; no clear D. Trimming left V 0 bases short and J 4 bases short, with 9 bases between. CDR1 LGHNA and CDR2 YSLEER come from the germline V gene. This CDR3 has 15 residues. The CDR3 protein is CASSQDRASTGELFF. CDR3 nucleotides: TGCGCCAGCAGCCAAGACCGGGCGTCCACCGGGGAGCTGTTTTTT.

In this sample, this clonotype turned up many times. As DNA, the CDR3 is TGCAGTGCCCGCGGACGGAGCGGGAGTTACAATGAGCAGTTCTTC. This encodes CSARGRSGSYNEQFF. The chain links TRBV20-1 to TRBJ2-1, with TRBD2 matching over 8 bases. Germline V gene data show CDR1 as DFQATT and CDR2 as SNEGSKA (reference sequence). CDR3 length: 15 amino acids. V lost 6 bases to trimming and J lost 4 bases; unmatched junction nucleotides: 11.

The gene calls are TRBV11-2 and TRBJ2-1; D is perhaps TRBD2 (6 bases). Germline lookup yields CDR1 SGHAT and CDR2 FQNNGV. The CDR3 extends over 15 amino acids. Trimming removed 1 base from V and 5 bases from J, with 12 bases in between. This CDR3 reads CASSLGAGTNNEQFF. The CDR3 nucleotides read TGTGCCAGCAGCTTAGGGGCGGGAACAAACAATGAGCAGTTCTTC. The whole variable domain, remainder taken from reference TRBV11-2 and TRBJ2-1, is EAGVAQSPRYKIIEKRQSVAFWCNPISGHATLYWYQQILGQGPKLLIQFQNNGVVDDSQLPKDRFSAERLKGVDSTLKIQPAKLEDSAVYLCASSLGAGTNNEQFFGPGTRLTVL.